The following is a T cell receptor beta chain sequence with its context. This entry comes from a study of blood T cells in healthy people across ages. Combining a sample-barcoded 5' primer with a J-beta primer mix, a second PCR ran for roughly 7 to 12 cycles. TCRdb passed the 5' RACE reads through MiXCR, listing each CDR3 protein once. The sample yields 800,000 to 1,300,000 distinct CDR3 sequences, roughly 24% seen once. The germline gives CDR1 SGHTA, CDR2 FQGNSA. This CDR3 has 15 amino acids. Between the trimmed V and J ends, which lost 5 bases and 9 bases, there was a span of 19 bases. Another study also made use of these data, one on T cells of mothers and their children.

The source is a girl aged 2 to 9 in good health. This chain connects TRBV7-2 to TRBJ1-4; D is unclear. Source material: blood. Here the CDR3 DNA reads TGTGCCAGCAGCCCTCACATCGACACGTCTCAAAAACTGTTTTTT. Translation: CASSPHIDTSQKLFF.